Shown below are 17 T cell receptor beta chains from a single sample sequenced in a study of blood T cell repertoires in COVID-19. TCRdb's copy holds only in-frame clones and misses some; the assay was immunoSEQ multiplex PCR. The data show 200,000 to 250,000 clones, with around nine tenths seen just once and approximately 3.7% held by the top ten. Sample: PBMCs or T cells enriched from blood (not recorded which). These receptors were collected from a woman aged 25 to 39 who had been exposed to COVID-19.

J is TRBJ1-2 and V is TRBV5-1; unclear D gene. Trimming took off 4 bases at V and 6 bases at J, with 10 bases between the two ends. Germline V CDR1 and CDR2: SGHRS, YFSETQ. This CDR3 is 12 amino acids long. CDR3 bases: TGCGCCAGCAGCCAACTGGGCCATGGCTACACCTTC. Amino acids: CASSQLGHGYTF.

The genes are TRBV2 and TRBJ2-1, with 7 nucleotides matching TRBD1. Germline loops: CDR1 SNHLY, CDR2 FYNNEI. CDR3 length equals 14 residues. Trimming cost V 7 bases and J 3 bases; bases outside gene matches: 6. CDR3 loop: CASKETGFYNEQFF. The CDR3 DNA sequence: TGTGCCAGCAAAGAGACAGGGTTCTACAATGAGCAGTTCTTC.

The CDR3 nucleotides read TGTGCCAGTAGTATGCTTCCAGCGGGGCGCACAGATACGCAGTATTTT. Its protein product is CASSMLPAGRTDTQYF. The chain joins TRBV19 to TRBJ2-3; 7 bases are a match to TRBD2. Trimming took 3 bases from V and 1 from J; bases not matched to a gene: 7. The germline CDR1 and CDR2 sequences are LNHDA and SQIVND (reference sequence). This CDR3 contains 16 residues.

The V and J genes are TRBV24-1 and TRBJ2-5, with 9 bases fitting TRBD1. Germline V gene data show CDR1 as KGHDR and CDR2 as SFDVKD. Trimming at V came to 1 base and at J to 5 bases, leaving 4 bases not matched to a gene. This CDR3 is 15 amino acids long. CDR3: CATSDLQGAGETQYF. CDR3 nucleotides: TGTGCCACCAGTGATTTACAGGGGGCGGGGGAGACCCAGTACTTC.

The chain employs TRBV11-2 and TRBJ1-3, with a possible D match to TRBD1 (5 bases). V lost 1 base and J 0 bases, leaving 13 bases between the germline ends. This CDR3 spans 17 amino acids. CDR1 is SGHAT and CDR2 is FQNNGV in the germline V gene. The CDR3 bases are TGTGCCAGCAGCTTAGCCCCGACAGACAGCTCTGGAAACACCATATATTTT. It specifies CASSLAPTDSSGNTIYF.

This sequence joins TRBV5-4 and TRBJ1-1; 7 bases agree with TRBD1. The CDR3 has 14 amino acids. J lost 5 bases, V lost 3 bases, and 7 bases had no gene match. The germline CDR1 and CDR2 sequences are SGHNT and YYREEE (reference sequence). The CDR3 DNA sequence: TGTGCCAGCAGCTCCGAGACAGGGCGAACTGAAGCTTTCTTT. Amino acids: CASSSETGRTEAFF. The full variable domain, in which reference TRBV5-4 and TRBJ1-1 provide the parts outside the CDR3, is ETGVTQSPTHLIKTRGQQVTLRCSSQSGHNTVSWYQQALGQGPQFIFQYYREEENGRGNFPPRFSGLQFPNYSSELNVNALELDDSALYLCASSSETGRTEAFFGQGTRLTVV.

The gene calls are TRBV28 and TRBJ2-1; 7 nucleotides match TRBD1. CDR3 length: 13 amino acids. V dropped 5 bases and J dropped 8; count of bases not matched to a gene: 6. Germline V CDR1 and CDR2: MDHEN, SYDVKM. CDR3 bases: TGTGCCAGCAGTCAGAGGGACAGAGATGAGCAGTTCTTC. This gives the protein CASSQRDRDEQFF.

V is TRBV18 and J is TRBJ1-2; D is ambiguous. The CDR3 is 16 residues long. Germline lookup yields CDR1 KGHSH and CDR2 LQKENI. V was trimmed by 2 bases and J by 5 bases, leaving 18 bases between them. The CDR3 coding sequence is TGTGCCAGCTCACCAGTTGGGTTGTTCGGGGAATATGGCTACACCTTC. Encoded protein: CASSPVGLFGEYGYTF.

The chain combines TRBV7-8 with TRBJ1-6, with 7 bases lining up with TRBD1. The V and J ends lost 3 bases and 7 bases, in that order; junction bases with no gene match: 12. The CDR3 spans 17 residues. Germline CDR1 and CDR2: SGHVS and FQNEAQ. CDR3 loop: CASSFGRLPGQNSPLHF. CDR3 sequence (DNA): TGTGCCAGCAGCTTTGGGAGATTACCGGGACAGAATTCACCCCTCCACTTT.

This chain joins TRBV9 and TRBJ2-2, with 11 bases lining up with TRBD2. Germline V gene data show CDR1 as SGDLS and CDR2 as YYNGEE. The V segment lost 4 bases and the J segment 4 bases; nucleotides outside the gene matches: 9. The CDR3 loop spans 17 amino acids. CDR3 coding DNA: TGTGCCAGCAGCCCAAGCCCGGGACTAGCGGCCACCGGGGAGCTGTTTTTT. Translated, it gives CASSPSPGLAATGELFF.

The rearrangement joins TRBV28 to TRBJ1-5; 8 positions match TRBD1. With V trimmed by 3 bases and J by 5 bases, 9 bases remained unmatched. The CDR3 spans 16 residues. Germline CDR1 and CDR2: MDHEN and SYDVKM. CDR3: CASSFVSGGRDQPQHF. The CDR3 nucleotides read TGTGCCAGCAGTTTTGTTTCAGGGGGCAGAGATCAGCCCCAGCATTTT.

This clone was detected only once. V usage is TRBV2 and J usage is TRBJ2-1, with 12 bases lining up with TRBD2. The CDR3 covers 17 residues. V lost 4 bases and J lost 9; bases outside the gene matches: 13. Germline values: CDR1 SNHLY, CDR2 FYNNEI. The CDR3 is CASSALAGGPEGREQFF. CDR3 nucleotide sequence: TGTGCCAGCAGTGCACTAGCGGGAGGCCCCGAGGGCCGTGAGCAGTTCTTC.

The chain is built from TRBV30 and TRBJ1-1; TRBD1 matches 7 bases. V dropped 0 bases and J dropped 8; count of bases not matched to a gene: 6. This CDR3 spans 13 amino acids. In germline, CDR1 is GTSNPN, CDR2 SVGIG (reference sequence). The CDR3 spells CAWSVVRGQEAFF. CDR3 DNA sequence: TGTGCCTGGAGTGTAGTTAGGGGGCAGGAAGCTTTCTTT.

This sequence joins TRBV24-1 and TRBJ1-1; no clear D. Germline V gene sequence: CDR1 KGHDR, CDR2 SFDVKD. Deletions cut 9 bases from V and 1 base from J, with 11 bases between. The CDR3 is 13 amino acids. CDR3 protein: CATRLDRNTEAFF. The DNA of the CDR3 is TGTGCCACCCGACTCGACCGGAACACTGAAGCTTTCTTT.

This clone is a singleton in its sample. The chain employs TRBV28 and TRBJ2-7, with TRBD1 matching over 9 bases. The ends lost 5 bases at V and 7 bases at J; junction bases unmatched: 12. CDR3 length: 15 amino acids. CDR1 MDHEN and CDR2 SYDVKM come from the germline V gene. The CDR3 DNA is TGTGCCAGCAGTCCCTGGGGACAGGGATTTGGTGAGCAGTACTTC. This encodes CASSPWGQGFGEQYF.

The chain has TRBV9 and TRBJ1-6; D is unresolved. Deletions cut 0 bases from V and 6 bases from J, with 7 bases between. This CDR3 comprises 14 residues. The germline gives CDR1 SGDLS, CDR2 YYNGEE. The CDR3 region has the DNA TGTGCCAGCAGCGTAGCCGGGGTTAATTCACCCCTCCACTTT. This translates into CASSVAGVNSPLHF.

The V call is TRBV30, the J call TRBJ1-1; D call uncertain. V lost 0 bases and J 5 bases, leaving 10 bases between the germline ends. There are 13 residues in the CDR3. Germline CDR1 and CDR2: GTSNPN and SVGIG (reference sequence). CDR3 DNA sequence: TGTGCCTGGAGTGTAAGAGGGAGGACTGAAGCTTTCTTT. Protein sequence: CAWSVRGRTEAFF.